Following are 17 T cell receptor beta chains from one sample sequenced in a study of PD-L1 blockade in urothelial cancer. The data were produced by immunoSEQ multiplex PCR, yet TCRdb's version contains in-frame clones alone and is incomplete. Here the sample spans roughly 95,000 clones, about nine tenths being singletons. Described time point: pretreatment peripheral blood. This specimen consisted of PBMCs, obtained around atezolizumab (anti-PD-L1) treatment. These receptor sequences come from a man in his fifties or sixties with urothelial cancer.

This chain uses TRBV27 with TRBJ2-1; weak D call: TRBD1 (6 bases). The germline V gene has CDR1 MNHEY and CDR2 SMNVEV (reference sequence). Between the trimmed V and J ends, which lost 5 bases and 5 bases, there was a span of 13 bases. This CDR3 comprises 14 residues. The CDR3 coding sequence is TGTGCCAGCAGTCCACAGGGTTCCCACAATGAGCAGTTCTTC. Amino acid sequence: CASSPQGSHNEQFF.

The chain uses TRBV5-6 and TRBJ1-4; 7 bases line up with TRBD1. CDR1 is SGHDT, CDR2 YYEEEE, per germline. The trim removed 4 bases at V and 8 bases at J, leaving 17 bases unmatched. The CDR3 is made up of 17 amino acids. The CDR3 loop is CASSNHLTGKDREKLFF. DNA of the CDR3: TGTGCCAGCAGCAACCACTTGACAGGGAAGGATCGCGAAAAACTGTTTTTT.

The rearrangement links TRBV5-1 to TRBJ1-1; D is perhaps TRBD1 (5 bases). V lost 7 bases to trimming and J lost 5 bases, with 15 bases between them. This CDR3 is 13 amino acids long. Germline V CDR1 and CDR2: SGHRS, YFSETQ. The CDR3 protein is CASRQGGETEAFF. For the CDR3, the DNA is TGCGCCAGCCGGCAGGGAGGAGAAACTGAAGCTTTCTTT.

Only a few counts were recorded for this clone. CDR3 loop: CASSRQGSSREAFF. The CDR3 DNA follows: TGTGCCAGTAGTAGACAGGGATCTTCCCGTGAAGCTTTCTTT. This chain links TRBV19 with TRBJ1-1; 7 bases fit TRBD1. The CDR3 extends over 14 amino acids. Germline V gives CDR1 LNHDA, CDR2 SQIVND (reference sequence). V lost 4 bases, J lost 7 bases, and 9 bases stayed unmatched. Using reference TRBV19 and TRBJ1-1 for the parts outside the CDR3, the full variable domain is DGGITQSPKYLFRKEGQNVTLSCEQNLNHDAMYWYRQDPGQGLRLIYYSQIVNDFQKGDIAEGYSVSREKKESFPLTVTSAQKNPTAFYLCASSRQGSSREAFFGQGTRLTVV.

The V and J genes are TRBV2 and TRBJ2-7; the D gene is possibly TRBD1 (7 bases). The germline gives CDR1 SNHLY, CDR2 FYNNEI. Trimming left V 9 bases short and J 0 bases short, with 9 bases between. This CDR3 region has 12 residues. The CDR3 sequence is CARRDSSYEQYF. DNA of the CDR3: TGTGCCAGGCGGGACAGCTCCTACGAGCAGTACTTC.

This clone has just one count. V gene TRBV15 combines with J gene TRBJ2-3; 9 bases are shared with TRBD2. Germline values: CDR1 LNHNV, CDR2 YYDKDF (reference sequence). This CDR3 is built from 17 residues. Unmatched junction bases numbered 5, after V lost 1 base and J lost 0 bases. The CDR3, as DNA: TGTGCCACCAGCAGAGCCGTAGCGGGGGCTAGCACAGATACGCAGTATTTT. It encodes CATSRAVAGASTDTQYF.

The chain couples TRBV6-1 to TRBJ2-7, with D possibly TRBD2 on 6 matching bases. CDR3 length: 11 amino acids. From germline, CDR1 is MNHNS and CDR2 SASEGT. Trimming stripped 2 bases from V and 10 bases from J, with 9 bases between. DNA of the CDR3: TGTGCCAGCAGTGAATGGGGGGTCCAGTACTTC. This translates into CASSEWGVQYF.

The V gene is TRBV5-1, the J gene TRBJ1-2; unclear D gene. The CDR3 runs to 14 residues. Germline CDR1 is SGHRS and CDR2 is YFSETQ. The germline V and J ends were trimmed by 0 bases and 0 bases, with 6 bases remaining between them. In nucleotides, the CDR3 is TGCGCCAGCAGCTTGGAAGAGGCTAACTATGGCTACACCTTC. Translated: CASSLEEANYGYTF.

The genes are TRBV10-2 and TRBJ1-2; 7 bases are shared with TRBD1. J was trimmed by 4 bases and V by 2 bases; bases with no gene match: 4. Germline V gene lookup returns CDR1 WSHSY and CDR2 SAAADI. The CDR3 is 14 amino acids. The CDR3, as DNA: TGCGCCAGCAGTGAGGACAGGGCCTTCTATGGCTACACCTTC. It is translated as CASSEDRAFYGYTF.

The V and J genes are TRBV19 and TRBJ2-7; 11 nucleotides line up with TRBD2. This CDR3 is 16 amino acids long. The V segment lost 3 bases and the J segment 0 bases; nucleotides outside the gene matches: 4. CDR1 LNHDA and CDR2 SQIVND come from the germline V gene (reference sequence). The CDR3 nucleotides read TGTGCCAGTAGTATGAGACTAGCGGGGAGCTCCTACGAGCAGTACTTC. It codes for CASSMRLAGSSYEQYF.

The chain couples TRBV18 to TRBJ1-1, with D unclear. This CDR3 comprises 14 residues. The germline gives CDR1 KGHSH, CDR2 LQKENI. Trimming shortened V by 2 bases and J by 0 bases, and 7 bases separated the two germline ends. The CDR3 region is CASSPATVNTEAFF. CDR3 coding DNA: TGTGCCAGCTCACCAGCCACGGTGAACACTGAAGCTTTCTTT.

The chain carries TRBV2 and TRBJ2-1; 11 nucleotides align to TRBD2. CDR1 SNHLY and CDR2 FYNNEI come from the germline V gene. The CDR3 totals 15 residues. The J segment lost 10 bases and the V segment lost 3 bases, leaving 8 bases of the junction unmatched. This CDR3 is CASSDSGRARSEQFF. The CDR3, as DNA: TGTGCCAGCAGTGATAGCGGGAGGGCAAGGTCGGAGCAGTTCTTC.

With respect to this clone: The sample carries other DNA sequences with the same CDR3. The CDR3 coding sequence is TGTGCCAGCAGCGGAATAGCGGGGAACACCGGGGAGCTGTTTTTT. Its protein is CASSGIAGNTGELFF. This chain joins TRBV9 and TRBJ2-2, with TRBD2 matching 7 bases. This CDR3 has 15 residues. With V trimmed by 3 bases and J by 1 base, 3 bases remained unmatched. The germline V gene encodes CDR1 SGDLS and CDR2 YYNGEE.

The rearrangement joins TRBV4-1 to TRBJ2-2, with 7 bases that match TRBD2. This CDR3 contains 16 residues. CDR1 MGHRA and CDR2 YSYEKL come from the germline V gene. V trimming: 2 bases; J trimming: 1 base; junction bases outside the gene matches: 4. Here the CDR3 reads CASSQKLAMNTGELFF. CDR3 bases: TGCGCCAGCAGCCAAAAACTAGCGATGAACACCGGGGAGCTGTTTTTT.

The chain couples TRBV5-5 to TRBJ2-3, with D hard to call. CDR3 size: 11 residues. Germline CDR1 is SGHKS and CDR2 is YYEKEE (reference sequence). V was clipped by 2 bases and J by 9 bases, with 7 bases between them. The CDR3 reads CASSFLETQYF. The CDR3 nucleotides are TGTGCCAGCAGCTTCCTAGAAACGCAGTATTTT. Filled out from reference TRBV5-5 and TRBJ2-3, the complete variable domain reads DAGVTQSPTHLIKTRGQQVTLRCSPISGHKSVSWYQQVLGQGPQFIFQYYEKEERGRGNFPDRFSARQFPNYSSELNVNALLLGDSALYLCASSFLETQYFGPGTRLTVL.

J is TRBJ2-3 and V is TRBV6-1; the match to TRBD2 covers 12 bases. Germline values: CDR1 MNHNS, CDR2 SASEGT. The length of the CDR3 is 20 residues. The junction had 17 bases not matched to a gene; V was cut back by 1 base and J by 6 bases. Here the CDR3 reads CASSEVWLAGGPSRRDTQYF. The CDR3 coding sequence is TGTGCCAGCAGTGAAGTCTGGCTAGCGGGAGGGCCGTCGAGGCGCGATACGCAGTATTTT.

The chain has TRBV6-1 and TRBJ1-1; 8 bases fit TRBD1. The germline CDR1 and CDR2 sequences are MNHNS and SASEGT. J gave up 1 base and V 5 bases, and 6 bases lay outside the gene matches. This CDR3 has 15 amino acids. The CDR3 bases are TGTGCCAGCAGTCCTCCGGGACAGGCGAACACTGAAGCTTTCTTT. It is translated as CASSPPGQANTEAFF.